The 27 T cell receptor beta chains listed next were all sequenced from one sample in a study of CXCR3-negative and CXCR3-positive naive CD8 T cells. The libraries of TRB cDNA were prepared using 5' RACE with UMI labels. Following a re-call of the 5' RACE reads, TCRdb has one entry per CDR3 protein and lacks DNA. This listing includes some 130,000 distinct CDR3 sequences. The sequenced sample was naive CXCR3- CD8+ T cells from blood. Indicated subset: CD45RO-CCR7+CD27+CD95- naive CD8+ T cells lacking CXCR3 (TNR3-). Receptor source: a human donor in good health. Some clones in this sample may be carry-over from other donors' samples.

This sequence joins TRBV12-3 or TRBV12-4 and TRBJ1-4. The CDR3 contains 16 residues. The CDR3 sequence: CASSSRNSGADEKLFF.

V and J are TRBV20-1 and TRBJ2-5; TCRdb gives TRBD1 as the D gene, but with no DNA this cannot be confirmed. There are 16 residues in the CDR3. From germline, CDR1 is DFQATT and CDR2 SNEGSKA (reference sequence). CDR3: CSARVLRGGSQETQYF.

The rearrangement uses TRBV10-2 and TRBJ1-5. The germline CDR1 and CDR2 sequences are WSHSY and SAAADI. The CDR3 is 15 amino acids. The CDR3 reads CASSDGVGSNQPQHF.

CDR3 sequence: CASTLGRGSYEQYF. The rearrangement links TRBV12-3 or TRBV12-4 to TRBJ2-7; TCRdb reports TRBD1, a call that lacks DNA to check it against. This CDR3 has 14 residues.

This rearrangement joins TRBV10-3 to TRBJ2-4; TCRdb's D gene call, TRBD2, goes unchecked for lack of DNA. The germline V gene has CDR1 ENHRY and CDR2 SYGVKD. This CDR3 region has 14 residues. The CDR3 sequence is CAISERQRENIQYF.

The V and J genes are TRBV29-1 and TRBJ2-7; TCRdb proposes TRBD1, but this gene call is untestable without DNA. The CDR3 is 13 amino acids. Germline lookup yields CDR1 SQVTM and CDR2 ANQGSEA. CDR3 sequence reads: CSVERPGAYEQYF.

V is TRBV29-1 and J is TRBJ1-1; TCRdb designates TRBD1, a call that cannot be tested without DNA. The CDR3 covers 11 residues. Germline-derived CDR1 and CDR2 are SQVTM and ANQGSEA. The CDR3 spells CSVPDTAEAFF.

The gene calls are TRBV5-1 and TRBJ2-5; the D call from TCRdb, TRBD2, cannot be confirmed without DNA. In germline, CDR1 is SGHRS, CDR2 YFSETQ. This CDR3 contains 16 residues. CDR3: CASSLGLAGLQETQYF.

The gene calls are TRBV28 and TRBJ1-5. The CDR3 covers 11 residues. Germline CDR1 reads MDHEN; CDR2 reads SYDVKM. The chain's CDR3 is CASSFNQPQHF.

The chain combines TRBV7-9 with TRBJ2-7; the TCRdb call, TRBD1, lacks DNA for checking. The length of the CDR3 is 16 residues. CDR1 is SEHNR, CDR2 FQNEAQ, per germline (reference sequence). CDR3 loop: CASSPQVWQGAYEQYF.

The CDR3: CASSYRDRVRKQYF. The chain carries TRBV7-9 and TRBJ2-7; TCRdb picks TRBD1, but there is no DNA to check that call. Germline values: CDR1 SEHNR, CDR2 FQNEAQ (reference sequence). This CDR3 region has 14 residues.

The chain employs TRBV9 and TRBJ2-7; TCRdb lists TRBD2, though no DNA is available to test this call. The CDR3 is 14 residues long. CDR1 is SGDLS and CDR2 is YYNGEE in the germline V gene. The CDR3 is CASSPSGTSREQYF. Full variable domain (missing parts from reference TRBV9 and TRBJ2-7): DSGVTQTPKHLITATGQRVTLRCSPRSGDLSVYWYQQSLDQGLQFLIQYYNGEERAKGNILERFSAQQFPDLHSELNLSSLELGDSALYFCASSPSGTSREQYFGPGTRLTVT.

This chain uses TRBV7-9 with TRBJ2-7. CDR3 length equals 14 residues. Germline V gene data show CDR1 as SEHNR and CDR2 as FQNEAQ (reference sequence). The CDR3 spells CASSTTLATYEQYF.

The chain combines TRBV2 with TRBJ1-3; TCRdb's D gene call, TRBD1, goes unchecked for lack of DNA. The CDR3 runs to 15 residues. Germline CDR1 reads SNHLY; CDR2 reads FYNNEI. The CDR3 is CAEQRQGAKGNTIYF.

This chain uses TRBV28 with TRBJ2-3; TCRdb outputs TRBD1, but without DNA this stays unchecked. The germline CDR1 and CDR2 sequences are MDHEN and SYDVKM. This CDR3 is 17 amino acids long. The CDR3 region is CASSFLDRGLPLDTQYF.

CDR3 loop: CASSLRGPYNEQFF. This chain links TRBV27 with TRBJ2-1; checking the TCRdb D call of TRBD1 is not possible without DNA. Germline-derived CDR1 and CDR2 are MNHEY and SMNVEV (reference sequence). This CDR3 has 14 residues.

This chain uses TRBV11-2 with TRBJ2-6. CDR3 length: 15 residues. Germline CDR1 and CDR2: SGHAT and FQNNGV. The chain's CDR3 is CASSLYELGANVLTF.

This sequence joins TRBV7-3 and TRBJ2-1. This CDR3 comprises 12 residues. Germline CDR1 is SGHTA and CDR2 is FQGTGA. The CDR3 loop reads CASSPGGDEQFF.

The V call is TRBV15, the J call TRBJ2-1; with no DNA, the TCRdb D assignment of TRBD2 cannot be verified. CDR3 length equals 17 residues. Germline V lookup: CDR1 LNHNV, CDR2 YYDKDF (reference sequence). The CDR3 spells CATSRAYPGLAGNEQFF.

The CDR3 loop reads CASSAPSGGQETQYF. The rearrangement uses TRBV18 and TRBJ2-5; TCRdb gives TRBD2 as the D gene, but with no DNA this cannot be confirmed. The CDR3 is made up of 15 amino acids. Germline V gene lookup returns CDR1 KGHSH and CDR2 LQKENI.

The chain has TRBV14 and TRBJ2-3. From germline, CDR1 is SGHDN and CDR2 FVKESK. The CDR3 consists of 12 residues. CDR3 sequence reads: CASSQVLDTQYF.

J is TRBJ2-2 and V is TRBV18; TCRdb's D gene call, TRBD2, goes unchecked for lack of DNA. CDR3 length: 14 amino acids. CDR1 is KGHSH, CDR2 LQKENI, per germline. Here the CDR3 reads CASSEGQNTGELFF. Together with reference TRBV18 and TRBJ2-2, the CDR3 gives the full variable domain: NAGVMQNPRHLVRRRGQEARLRCSPMKGHSHVYWYRQLPEEGLKFMVYLQKENIIDESGMPKERFSAEFPKEGPSILRIQQVVRGDSAAYFCASSEGQNTGELFFGEGSRLTVL.

The chain's CDR3 is CASSLQTPSYNEQFF. The rearrangement links TRBV7-9 to TRBJ2-1; TCRdb picks TRBD1, but there is no DNA to check that call. Germline V gene data show CDR1 as SEHNR and CDR2 as FQNEAQ (reference sequence). The CDR3 has 15 amino acids.

This chain links TRBV7-8 with TRBJ1-1; TCRdb reports TRBD1, a call that lacks DNA to check it against. Germline V lookup: CDR1 SGHVS, CDR2 FQNEAQ. The CDR3 covers 16 residues. The CDR3 loop reads CASSLPGQEMNTEAFF.

This sequence joins TRBV11-2 and TRBJ1-2; lacking DNA, the TRBD1 call made by TCRdb goes unchecked. Germline-derived CDR1 and CDR2 are SGHAT and FQNNGV. The CDR3 extends over 15 amino acids. CDR3 protein: CASSLGAGANYGYTF.

The V call is TRBV12-3 or TRBV12-4, the J call TRBJ2-1; TCRdb's assignment of TRBD1 cannot be checked, as there is no DNA. CDR3 size: 13 residues. The CDR3 loop is CASSFSAGDEQFF.

J is TRBJ2-7 and V is TRBV5-1. The CDR3 has 14 residues. CDR1 is SGHRS, CDR2 YFSETQ, per germline. The CDR3 here is CASSLGVGTYEQYF. The complete variable domain, with remaining parts taken from reference TRBV5-1 and TRBJ2-7, reads KAGVTQTPRYLIKTRGQQVTLSCSPISGHRSVSWYQQTPGQGLQFLFEYFSETQRNKGNFPGRFSGRQFSNSRSEMNVSTLELGDSALYLCASSLGVGTYEQYFGPGTRLTVT.